This T cell receptor (beta chain) was sequenced in a study of blood T cell repertoires in COVID-19. Profiling relied on immunoSEQ multiplex PCR, and the TCRdb table lists in-frame clones only, not all of them. The data hold 75,000 to 80,000 clones, with about 90% observed a single time. V was pared by 3 bases and J by 3 bases, with 10 bases between. CDR1 and CDR2 (germline): SGHNT, YYREEE (reference sequence). The CDR3 runs to 14 residues. Sequenced material: peripheral blood. The TCR sequence derives from a human donor in a cohort sampled during active COVID-19. The chain has TRBV5-4 and TRBJ2-1; possibly TRBD2 for D (6 bases). CDR3 region: CASSSQGGYNEQFF. The CDR3 coding sequence is TGTGCCAGCAGCTCGCAGGGAGGCTACAATGAGCAGTTCTTC.